The 24 T cell receptor beta chains reported below all come from one sample, sequenced in a study of CD8+ T cells in alopecia areata. Treatment denoted: oral pan-JAK inhibitor, 5-10 mg twice daily. RNA extraction was followed by reverse transcription into cDNA, which acted as the sequencing template. Profiled with immunoSEQ multiplex PCR; TCRdb holds only in-frame clones, not every one. The table has fewer than 350,000 clones, more than 45% seen once; the top ten hold less than 2%. Sequencing used CD4+ T cells sorted from blood, obtained at week 24, from a patient treated with tofacitinib. The receptors here all came from a human donor with alopecia areata.

This clone has more than one count but fewer than ten. The chain combines TRBV7-2 with TRBJ1-1; D uncertain. Germline values: CDR1 SGHTA, CDR2 FQGNSA. Between the trimmed V and J ends, which lost 3 bases and 7 bases, there was a span of 6 bases. The CDR3 is 11 amino acids. CDR3 DNA sequence: TGTGCCAGCAGCTTGATGAATGAAGCTTTCTTT. Amino acids: CASSLMNEAFF.

This chain links TRBV14 with TRBJ2-7, with TRBD1 identical over 7 bases. The CDR3 loop spans 14 amino acids. Germline CDR1 is SGHDN and CDR2 is FVKESK. With V trimmed by 6 bases and J by 2 bases, 7 bases remained unmatched. The CDR3 bases are TGTGCCAGCAGACCTCATACAGGGGCCTACGAGCAGTACTTC. This codes for CASRPHTGAYEQYF. The whole variable domain, filled in from reference TRBV14 and TRBJ2-7, reads EAGVTQFPSHSVIEKGQTVTLRCDPISGHDNLYWYRRVMGKEIKFLLHFVKESKQDESGMPNNRFLAERTGGTYSTLKVQPAELEDSGVYFCASRPHTGAYEQYFGPGTRLTVT.

The chain recombines TRBV29-1 with TRBJ1-1; D call uncertain. The length of the CDR3 is 13 residues. Between the trimmed V and J ends, which lost 4 bases and 0 bases, there was a span of 9 bases. Germline V gives CDR1 SQVTM, CDR2 ANQGSEA. CDR3: CSVARIMNTEAFF. The CDR3 nucleotides read TGCAGCGTTGCCCGCATAATGAACACTGAAGCTTTCTTT.

Only a few counts were recorded for this clone. The CDR3 DNA is TGTGCCAGCAGCCAGCCTACAGGGGCGAACACTGAAGCTTTCTTT. It specifies CASSQPTGANTEAFF. V gene TRBV14 combines with J gene TRBJ1-1; 7 positions match TRBD1. Germline V gives CDR1 SGHDN, CDR2 FVKESK. The length of the CDR3 is 15 residues. V dropped 3 bases and J dropped 1; count of bases not matched to a gene: 5.

The chain recombines TRBV5-6 with TRBJ2-5; D is ambiguous. V lost 4 bases and J 0 bases, leaving 16 bases between the germline ends. This CDR3 is built from 16 residues. Germline V CDR1 and CDR2: SGHDT, YYEEEE. CDR3 coding DNA: TGTGCCAGCAGCGTCCCGCCTGAATTGTACCAAGAGACCCAGTACTTC. Its translation is CASSVPPELYQETQYF. The complete variable domain, with remaining parts taken from reference TRBV5-6 and TRBJ2-5, reads DAGVTQSPTHLIKTRGQQVTLRCSPKSGHDTVSWYQQALGQGPQFIFQYYEEEERQRGNFPDRFSGHQFPNYSSELNVNALLLGDSALYLCASSVPPELYQETQYFGPGTRLLVL.

CDR3 amino acids: CASRRESNQPQHF. As DNA, the CDR3 is TGTGCCAGCAGAAGGGAAAGCAATCAGCCCCAGCATTTT. The chain employs TRBV2 and TRBJ1-5; D gene unclear. V was cut by 6 bases and J by 1 base, with 7 bases left in between. Germline V gives CDR1 SNHLY, CDR2 FYNNEI. The CDR3 has 13 residues.

The rearrangement uses TRBV4-3 and TRBJ1-4; D gene unclear. The germline V gene encodes CDR1 LGHNA and CDR2 YSLEER. V lost 0 bases and J lost 8, with 19 bases in between. CDR3 length: 17 residues. The CDR3 here is CASSQDPAGSLEEKLFF. The DNA for the CDR3 is TGCGCCAGCAGCCAAGATCCGGCAGGTTCGTTGGAGGAAAAACTGTTTTTT.

V usage is TRBV6-5 and J usage is TRBJ2-2; D unclear. Trimming stripped 6 bases from V and 8 bases from J, with 16 bases between. The CDR3 has 14 residues. Germline V gene data show CDR1 as MNHEY and CDR2 as SVGAGI. CDR3 nucleotide sequence: TGTGCCAGCAGCCGACTGACCTACCGAGGGGAGCTGTTTTTT. Its protein product is CASSRLTYRGELFF.

This clone came up once. The rearrangement links TRBV2 to TRBJ2-6; a possible D gene is TRBD1 (5 bases). Per the germline V gene, CDR1 is SNHLY and CDR2 is FYNNEI. Deletions cut 7 bases from V and 1 base from J, with 20 bases between. The CDR3 is made up of 18 amino acids. The CDR3 sequence is CASNKDTQLISGANVLTF. For the CDR3, the DNA is TGTGCCAGCAATAAGGACACTCAGTTAATTTCTGGGGCCAACGTCCTGACTTTC. The variable domain in full, completed from reference TRBV2 and TRBJ2-6, reads EPEVTQTPSHQVTQMGQEVILRCVPISNHLYFYWYRQILGQKVEFLVSFYNNEISEKSEIFDDQFSVERPDGSNFTLKIRSTKLEDSAMYFCASNKDTQLISGANVLTFGAGSRLTVL.

This clone was seen a handful of times. Other nucleotide sequences in the sample specify the same CDR3. The chain carries TRBV30 and TRBJ2-6; D is unresolved. The CDR3 runs 13 residues. Germline V gene lookup returns CDR1 GTSNPN and CDR2 SVGIG (reference sequence). V was cut by 0 bases and J by 1 base, with 1 base left in between. CDR3 coding DNA: TGTGCCTGGAGTGTATCTGGGGCCAACGTCCTGACTTTC. Amino acids: CAWSVSGANVLTF.

The chain combines TRBV5-6 with TRBJ1-2; D possibly corresponds to TRBD1 (6 bases). Trimming removed 2 bases from V and 5 bases from J, with 25 bases in between. CDR3 size: 18 residues. Germline CDR1 and CDR2: SGHDT and YYEEEE. CDR3 amino acids: CASSLRVLPPGDKYGYTF. DNA for the CDR3: TGTGCCAGCAGCTTAAGAGTCCTCCCGCCAGGGGACAAATATGGCTACACCTTC.

The rearrangement links TRBV18 to TRBJ2-6; D possibly corresponds to TRBD1 (6 bases). CDR3 length equals 17 residues. The V gene lost 5 bases and the J gene lost 2 bases, with 16 bases spanning the gap. Looked up from germline, CDR1 is KGHSH and CDR2 is LQKENI. The CDR3 is CASSFKQGFTGANVLTF. DNA of the CDR3: TGTGCCAGCTCATTTAAGCAGGGGTTTACTGGGGCCAACGTCCTGACTTTC.

CDR3 coding DNA: TGCGCCAGCAGCTCGGGACTTAACACTGAAGCTTTCTTT. As protein: CASSSGLNTEAFF. This sequence joins TRBV5-1 and TRBJ1-1, with D possibly matching TRBD1 (5 bases). The CDR3 runs to 13 residues. Per germline, CDR1 SGHRS and CDR2 YFSETQ. V lost 3 bases and J lost 2, with 8 bases in between.

Concerning this clone: The sample has other DNA sequences that encode this CDR3 too. V is TRBV6-5 and J is TRBJ2-2; D remains ambiguous. The ends were cut back, 0 bases at V and 5 bases at J, with 10 bases in the middle. The CDR3 length is 15 residues. Germline assignment: CDR1 MNHEY and CDR2 SVGAGI. The CDR3 reads CASSYSKLGTGELFF. For the CDR3, the DNA is TGTGCCAGCAGTTACTCGAAACTTGGTACCGGGGAGCTGTTTTTT.

The CDR3 region is CAWTPQGAPRYEQYF. In DNA, the CDR3 is TGTGCCTGGACTCCACAGGGGGCTCCCCGTTACGAGCAGTACTTC. This chain joins TRBV30 and TRBJ2-7; 9 bases map to TRBD1. Germline V lookup: CDR1 GTSNPN, CDR2 SVGIG (reference sequence). The V segment lost 4 bases and the J segment 4 bases; nucleotides outside the gene matches: 11. This CDR3 comprises 15 residues. Full variable domain (remainder filled in from reference TRBV30 and TRBJ2-7): SQTIHQWPATLVQPVGSPLSLECTVEGTSNPNLYWYRQAAGRGLQLLFYSVGIGQISSEVPQNLSASRPQDRQFILSSKKLLLSDSGFYLCAWTPQGAPRYEQYFGPGTRLTVT.

V is TRBV4-1 and J is TRBJ2-1; TRBD1 agrees at 7 bases. V gave up 0 bases and J gave up 5 bases; unmatched junction bases: 10. CDR3 length equals 17 residues. The germline gives CDR1 MGHRA, CDR2 YSYEKL. DNA of the CDR3: TGCGCCAGCAGCCAAGAGCCCTCGGGACAGCTACACAATGAGCAGTTCTTC. Amino acids: CASSQEPSGQLHNEQFF.

This clone was recorded a few times. The chain links TRBV10-3 to TRBJ1-1; 8 bases align to TRBD1. This CDR3 is built from 14 residues. Germline assignment: CDR1 ENHRY and CDR2 SYGVKD. V lost 6 bases and J lost 4; bases outside the gene matches: 7. The CDR3 loop reads CAIRGTGTGTEAFF. CDR3 coding DNA: TGTGCCATCAGAGGGACAGGCACGGGCACTGAAGCTTTCTTT.

This chain connects TRBV29-1 to TRBJ2-1; D possibly corresponds to TRBD2 (6 bases). The germline V gene encodes CDR1 SQVTM and CDR2 ANQGSEA. The CDR3 extends over 15 amino acids. V was clipped by 3 bases and J by 9 bases, with 21 bases between them. The CDR3 is CSVDKGRGGIFEQFF. CDR3 in DNA: TGCAGCGTTGATAAGGGGCGGGGAGGTATCTTTGAGCAGTTCTTC.

The CDR3 loop reads CASSLGEGTEAFF. In DNA form, the CDR3 reads TGCGCCAGCAGCTTGGGGGAGGGAACTGAAGCTTTCTTT. This chain links TRBV5-1 with TRBJ1-1; no clear D gene. CDR3 length equals 13 residues. The germline CDR1 and CDR2 sequences are SGHRS and YFSETQ. With 0 bases removed from V and 5 bases from J, the gap between germline ends came to 8 bases.

The chain couples TRBV29-1 to TRBJ2-2; possibly TRBD2 for D (6 bases). This CDR3 spans 14 amino acids. Germline lookup yields CDR1 SQVTM and CDR2 ANQGSEA. Trimming cost V 5 bases and J 8 bases, with 18 bases left between them. As DNA, the CDR3 is TGCAGCGTTAAACCGGGAGATCTATCGGGGGAGCTGTTTTTT. Translation: CSVKPGDLSGELFF.

J is TRBJ1-6 and V is TRBV2, with 9 positions matching TRBD1. With V trimmed by 5 bases and J by 8 bases, 4 bases remained unmatched. From germline, CDR1 is SNHLY and CDR2 FYNNEI. CDR3 length: 14 amino acids. The CDR3 DNA sequence: TGTGCCAGCAGTTCCGGGACAGGGTATTCACCCCTCCACTTT. It is translated as CASSSGTGYSPLHF.

This clone occurred a few times. The genes are TRBV27 and TRBJ1-6; the D gene is possibly TRBD1 (5 bases). The V end was cut by 5 bases, the J end by 6 bases, with 20 bases between. CDR1 MNHEY and CDR2 SMNVEV come from the germline V gene (reference sequence). The CDR3 contains 17 residues. The CDR3 sequence is CASSPRAGLGSNSPLHF. DNA of the CDR3: TGTGCCAGCAGTCCGCGGGCAGGGTTGGGTAGTAATTCACCCCTCCACTTT.

The rearrangement links TRBV15 to TRBJ1-6, with a possible D match to TRBD1 (5 bases). This CDR3 has 16 amino acids. Germline CDR1 reads LNHNV; CDR2 reads YYDKDF (reference sequence). Trimming shortened V by 6 bases and J by 10 bases, and 22 bases separated the two germline ends. The CDR3 DNA follows: TGTGCCACCAGTCCCGTGGGCAGGGCGAGTGGGTCACCCCTCCACTTT. Translating it yields CATSPVGRASGSPLHF.

The J gene is TRBJ1-1, the V gene TRBV2; D gene unclear. V was cut by 5 bases and J by 0 bases, with 10 bases left in between. The germline V gene has CDR1 SNHLY and CDR2 FYNNEI. The CDR3 runs to 14 residues. The CDR3 nucleotides read TGTGCCAGCAGTATACAGAGCATGAACACTGAAGCTTTCTTT. Protein product: CASSIQSMNTEAFF.